One and the same sample provided the 8 T cell receptor beta chains below, sequenced in a study of response to subunit inactivated influenza vaccine. Using its own MiXCR run on the RT-PCR reads, TCRdb lists one record per CDR3 protein. This table holds more than 200,000 distinct CDR3 sequences, 12% found once. The sample was non-naive T cells sorted from PBMCs, taken approximately 15 days before vaccination. Receptors were obtained from a man over 45 who received an inactivated influenza vaccine.

The chain recombines TRBV4-2 with TRBJ2-7, with a weak D call TRBD2 (7 bases). Germline V CDR1 and CDR2: LGHNA, YNFKEQ. Trimming cost V 0 bases and J 3 bases, with 15 bases left between them. This CDR3 has 16 residues. The CDR3 nucleotides read TGTGCCAGCAGCCAAGATGCGGGGGCAATAAACTACGAGCAGTACTTC. It codes for CASSQDAGAINYEQYF.

This clonotype was seen a few times. The chain joins TRBV4-3 to TRBJ2-3, with D possibly TRBD1 on 5 matching bases. The V gene's germline CDR1 is LGHNA and CDR2 YSLEER. The ends were cut back, 0 bases at V and 0 bases at J, with 10 bases in the middle. The CDR3 is made up of 16 amino acids. CDR3 protein: CASSQDQGFSTDTQYF. DNA of the CDR3: TGCGCCAGCAGCCAAGATCAGGGATTTAGCACAGATACGCAGTATTTT.

The rearrangement joins TRBV20-1 to TRBJ2-3; 8 bases are a match to TRBD2. The CDR3 is made up of 15 amino acids. The germline V gene has CDR1 DFQATT and CDR2 SNEGSKA (reference sequence). With 5 bases clipped from V and 0 bases from J, the junction kept 7 bases outside the gene matches. The CDR3 spells CSASLAGSSTDTQYF. CDR3 DNA sequence: TGCAGTGCTTCCTTAGCGGGAAGTAGCACAGATACGCAGTATTTT.

There are a few counts of this clonotype. The chain carries TRBV16 and TRBJ2-1, with D possibly matching TRBD1 (6 bases). Trimming cost V 4 bases and J 6 bases, with 10 bases left between them. This CDR3 has 13 residues. Germline-derived CDR1 and CDR2 are KGHSY and FQNENV. CDR3 residues: CASSRTGSNEQFF. The DNA for the CDR3 is TGTGCCAGCAGCCGAACAGGGTCCAATGAGCAGTTCTTC.

In this sample, this clonotype turned up a few times. The CDR3 region is CASRPLAGPYNEQFF. In DNA, the CDR3 is TGTGCCAGCAGACCCCTAGCGGGGCCCTACAATGAGCAGTTCTTC. The rearrangement links TRBV12-3 or TRBV12-4 to TRBJ2-1; 9 bases agree with TRBD2. CDR3 length equals 15 residues. V shed 6 bases and J 2 bases; nucleotides not matched to a gene: 5.

The chain is built from TRBV4-3 and TRBJ2-1, with unresolved D. V was shortened by 0 bases and J by 12 bases, with 15 bases between the two germline ends. The CDR3 runs to 14 residues. Germline assignment: CDR1 LGHNA and CDR2 YSLEER. CDR3 residues: CASSQDAQARRQFF. The CDR3 DNA reads TGCGCCAGCAGCCAAGATGCCCAGGCCCGTAGGCAGTTCTTC.

This clonotype was observed a few times. The chain employs TRBV5-1 and TRBJ2-5, with unresolved D. The CDR3 extends over 15 amino acids. V dropped 6 bases and J dropped 2 bases, with 17 bases sitting between them. Germline loops: CDR1 SGHRS, CDR2 YFSETQ. Here the CDR3 DNA reads TGCGCCAGCATACTAACTGTGGGCCCACAAGAGACCCAGTACTTC. This translates into CASILTVGPQETQYF.

This rearrangement joins TRBV28 to TRBJ2-7; 9 bases align to TRBD1. This CDR3 has 15 residues. Unmatched junction bases numbered 15, after V lost 7 bases and J lost 8 bases. Germline CDR1 is MDHEN and CDR2 is SYDVKM. DNA for the CDR3: TGTGCCAGCAATCCCCCGGGACAGGGTTTAAGGCAGCAGTACTTC. This encodes CASNPPGQGLRQQYF.